The 6 T cell receptor beta chains below were found in one sample sequenced in a study of T-cell memory formation after mild COVID-19. TCRdb reprocessed the 5' RACE reads via MiXCR and lists one record per CDR3 protein. Here the sample spans hundreds of thousands of distinct CDR3 sequences, roughly 18% being singletons. Sequencing input: PBMCs or a T cell subset sorted from them (not recorded which). These receptor sequences come from an adult woman who had mild COVID-19 (a few samples of this study predate the infection). Cell type and time point are not known.

The chain carries TRBV6-5 and TRBJ1-1; D perhaps matches TRBD1 (5 bases). Germline loops: CDR1 MNHEY, CDR2 SVGAGI. The CDR3 length is 12 residues. V was clipped by 2 bases and J by 7 bases, with 8 bases between them. The chain's CDR3 is CASSYGGGEAFF. In DNA form, the CDR3 reads TGTGCCAGCAGTTACGGGGGAGGTGAAGCTTTCTTT.

This clonotype was counted only a few times. The rearrangement joins TRBV29-1 to TRBJ1-4; D gene unclear. V was trimmed by 4 bases and J by 6 bases, leaving 9 bases between them. The CDR3 contains 12 residues. Germline CDR1 and CDR2: SQVTM and ANQGSEA. The CDR3 DNA sequence: TGCAGCGTTGGGGCTGATCATGAAAAACTGTTTTTT. Residues: CSVGADHEKLFF.

In its sample, this clonotype was seen a few times. V and J are TRBV7-9 and TRBJ2-5; weak D call: TRBD1 (6 bases). This CDR3 is built from 13 residues. V was pared by 5 bases and J by 8 bases, with 15 bases between. Germline loops: CDR1 SEHNR, CDR2 FQNEAQ (reference sequence). This CDR3 reads CASSISTGSTQYF. CDR3 DNA sequence: TGTGCCAGCAGCATCTCGACAGGCAGTACCCAGTACTTC.

The table lists this clonotype with a few counts. V is TRBV4-2 and J is TRBJ2-3, with 7 bases aligning to TRBD2. The CDR3 sequence is 16 residues long. V gave up 1 base and J gave up 2 bases; unmatched junction bases: 6. CDR1 LGHNA and CDR2 YNFKEQ come from the germline V gene. In DNA, the CDR3 is TGTGCCAGCAGCCAAGGACTAGCAGATAACACAGATACGCAGTATTTT. Its protein is CASSQGLADNTDTQYF.

This clonotype has a handful of counts. This chain connects TRBV5-1 to TRBJ2-7, with TRBD2 as a possible D gene (5 bases). The germline V gene has CDR1 SGHRS and CDR2 YFSETQ. There are 18 residues in the CDR3. V shed 2 bases and J shed 3 bases, with 24 bases lying between them. The chain's CDR3 is CASSFGGIAGGRVYEQYF. The CDR3 region has the DNA TGCGCCAGCAGCTTCGGAGGTATCGCGGGCGGCCGGGTCTACGAGCAGTACTTC. The whole variable domain, filled in from reference TRBV5-1 and TRBJ2-7, reads KAGVTQTPRYLIKTRGQQVTLSCSPISGHRSVSWYQQTPGQGLQFLFEYFSETQRNKGNFPGRFSGRQFSNSRSEMNVSTLELGDSALYLCASSFGGIAGGRVYEQYFGPGTRLTVT.

The genes are TRBV13 and TRBJ2-1; the match to TRBD2 covers 7 bases. The CDR3 sequence is 15 residues long. V was clipped by 0 bases and J by 7 bases; unmatched bases: 6. Germline V gives CDR1 PRHDT, CDR2 FYEKMQ (reference sequence). CDR3 residues: CASSLGLAAGNEQFF. CDR3 coding DNA: TGTGCCAGCAGCTTAGGCCTAGCGGCGGGGAATGAGCAGTTCTTC.